These 32 T cell receptor beta chains originate from one sample sequenced in a study of blood T cell repertoires in COVID-19. Some clones are missing from TCRdb's copy, which holds only in-frame ones; the method was immunoSEQ multiplex PCR. The sample has 200,000 to 250,000 clones, roughly 80% seen once. Sequenced input: peripheral blood. These receptors all stem from a woman aged 70 to 79 with COVID-19, enrolled during active disease.

The V and J genes are TRBV4-1 and TRBJ2-1; D gene uncertain. Between the trimmed V and J ends, which lost 0 bases and 9 bases, there was a span of 6 bases. Germline CDR1 MGHRA, CDR2 YSYEKL. CDR3 length equals 12 residues. CDR3 coding DNA: TGCGCCAGCAGCCAAGATCGGAGTGAGCAGTTCTTC. It is translated as CASSQDRSEQFF.

The V gene is TRBV7-9, the J gene TRBJ1-1; possible D gene TRBD1, 5 bases. Germline V gene sequence: CDR1 SEHNR, CDR2 FQNEAQ (reference sequence). The V end lost 1 base, the J end lost 7 bases, and 10 bases lay between the germline ends. The CDR3 is 13 amino acids. CDR3 nucleotides: TGTGCCAGCAGCTTAGTAGGGCAGGGTGAAGCTTTCTTT. Its protein is CASSLVGQGEAFF.

V usage is TRBV5-4 and J usage is TRBJ2-2, with 7 bases matching TRBD2. Looked up from germline, CDR1 is SGHNT and CDR2 is YYREEE (reference sequence). Trimming cost V 4 bases and J 5 bases; bases outside gene matches: 11. The CDR3 loop spans 16 amino acids. In DNA, the CDR3 is TGTGCCAGCAGCCCGGGCGGGGCCGGGGGGACCGGGGAGCTGTTTTTT. It translates to CASSPGGAGGTGELFF.

The chain links TRBV7-8 to TRBJ1-2; 7 positions match TRBD1. The CDR3 sequence is 14 residues long. V lost 2 bases to trimming and J lost 8 bases; unmatched junction nucleotides: 8. Germline CDR1 is SGHVS and CDR2 is FQNEAQ. The chain's CDR3 is CASSLNRGTYGYTF. CDR3 nucleotides: TGTGCCAGCAGCTTAAACAGGGGAACATACGGCTACACCTTC. The whole variable domain, filled in from reference TRBV7-8 and TRBJ1-2, reads GAGVSQSPRYKVAKRGQDVALRCDPISGHVSLFWYQQALGQGPEFLTYFQNEAQLDKSGLPSDRFFAERPEGSVSTLKIQRTQQEDSAVYLCASSLNRGTYGYTFGSGTRLTVV.

The chain employs TRBV5-4 and TRBJ1-4; D is perhaps TRBD1 (5 bases). V lost 3 bases, J lost 3 bases, and 15 bases lay in between. Germline V gives CDR1 SGHNT, CDR2 YYREEE (reference sequence). The CDR3 consists of 16 residues. CDR3 region: CASSSGGAGSNEKLFF. For the CDR3, the DNA is TGTGCCAGCAGCTCGGGTGGTGCAGGGTCTAATGAAAAACTGTTTTTT.

This clone has more than one count but fewer than ten. The V call is TRBV5-6, the J call TRBJ2-4, with 12 bases identical to TRBD2. The CDR3 consists of 15 residues. Trimming removed 6 bases from V and 3 bases from J; junction bases left unmatched: 4. Germline CDR1 is SGHDT and CDR2 is YYEEEE. The CDR3 is CASNRLAGVKNIQYF. CDR3 bases: TGTGCCAGCAACAGACTAGCGGGAGTCAAAAACATTCAGTACTTC. The variable domain in full, completed from reference TRBV5-6 and TRBJ2-4, reads DAGVTQSPTHLIKTRGQQVTLRCSPKSGHDTVSWYQQALGQGPQFIFQYYEEEERQRGNFPDRFSGHQFPNYSSELNVNALLLGDSALYLCASNRLAGVKNIQYFGAGTRLSVL.

The chain combines TRBV7-8 with TRBJ1-1; 10 bases agree with TRBD1. With V trimmed by 9 bases and J by 3 bases, 7 bases remained unmatched. Germline lookup yields CDR1 SGHVS and CDR2 FQNEAQ. This CDR3 has 14 amino acids. Written as DNA, the CDR3 is TGTGCCAGTTCACCGACAGGGGGCTACACTGAAGCTTTCTTT. Protein: CASSPTGGYTEAFF.

This chain connects TRBV7-9 to TRBJ2-1, with a possible D match to TRBD2 (5 bases). The CDR3 has 15 residues. CDR1 and CDR2 (germline): SEHNR, FQNEAQ (reference sequence). Trimming removed 2 bases at V and 9 bases at J, with 17 bases between. The CDR3: CASSLMSGSFGEQFF. CDR3 DNA sequence: TGTGCCAGCAGCTTAATGAGCGGATCATTCGGTGAGCAGTTCTTC.

Ten or more counts support this clone. The chain combines TRBV10-3 with TRBJ2-6; D gene uncertain. CDR1 is ENHRY and CDR2 is SYGVKD in the germline V gene. Between the trimmed V and J ends, which lost 10 bases and 0 bases, there was a span of 10 bases. The CDR3 covers 14 residues. The CDR3 region is CATGDGSGANVLTF. The CDR3 bases are TGTGCCACAGGCGATGGCTCTGGGGCCAACGTCCTGACTTTC.

The chain recombines TRBV27 with TRBJ1-6; D ambiguous. V gave up 2 bases and J gave up 7 bases, with 9 bases separating them. Germline CDR1 is MNHEY and CDR2 is SMNVEV (reference sequence). CDR3 length equals 14 residues. CDR3 in DNA: TGTGCCAGCAGTTTAGGGTCGGGGAATTCACCCCTCCACTTT. It specifies CASSLGSGNSPLHF.

The V gene is TRBV27, the J gene TRBJ2-1, with 9 bases that match TRBD2. The CDR3 consists of 21 residues. From germline, CDR1 is MNHEY and CDR2 SMNVEV (reference sequence). The ends lost 6 bases at V and 6 bases at J; junction bases unmatched: 27. DNA of the CDR3: TGTGCCAGCAGCCGACTCCTAGGCGGAGGTTGGAGGCGGGAGGGCCGCAATGAGCAGTTCTTC. Its translation: CASSRLLGGGWRREGRNEQFF.

The CDR3 spells CASSEVGASGSGANVLTF. The DNA for the CDR3 is TGTGCCAGCAGTGAAGTAGGAGCGTCGGGCTCTGGGGCCAACGTCCTGACTTTC. The chain joins TRBV6-1 to TRBJ2-6; D unclear. CDR3 length: 18 residues. Trimming left V 1 base short and J 0 bases short, with 13 bases between. The germline gives CDR1 MNHNS, CDR2 SASEGT.

The gene calls are TRBV5-1 and TRBJ2-1, with 9 positions matching TRBD1. CDR1 and CDR2 from the germline V gene are SGHRS and YFSETQ. The V gene end was trimmed by 0 bases and the J gene end by 7 bases; junction bases not matched to a gene: 5. The CDR3 length is 15 residues. The CDR3 protein is CASSLVGTGLNEQFF. CDR3 coding DNA: TGCGCCAGCAGCTTGGTGGGGACAGGGCTGAATGAGCAGTTCTTC.

This clone was seen more than once but under ten times. The gene calls are TRBV5-1 and TRBJ2-1; 10 nucleotides agree with TRBD1. Per the germline V gene, CDR1 is SGHRS and CDR2 is YFSETQ. The CDR3 consists of 15 residues. The V and J ends lost 3 bases and 9 bases, in that order; junction bases with no gene match: 9. CDR3 sequence reads: CASSSGQGTPFEQFF. CDR3 coding DNA: TGCGCCAGCAGCTCGGGACAGGGGACGCCATTTGAGCAGTTCTTC.

The CDR3 DNA sequence: TGTGCCAGCAGCTTCCAGGGGTCGGGCACTGAAGCTTTCTTT. Translation gives CASSFQGSGTEAFF. The rearrangement joins TRBV11-3 to TRBJ1-1; D perhaps matches TRBD1 (6 bases). This CDR3 spans 14 amino acids. The germline V gene has CDR1 SGHNT and CDR2 YENEEA. V was cut by 3 bases and J by 4 bases, with 12 bases left in between. Using reference TRBV11-3 and TRBJ1-1 for the parts outside the CDR3, the full variable domain is EAGVVQSPRYKIIEKKQPVAFWCNPISGHNTLYWYLQNLGQGPELLIRYENEEAVDDSQLPKDRFSAERLKGVDSTLKIQPAELGDSAVYLCASSFQGSGTEAFFGQGTRLTVV.

DNA of the CDR3: TGCAGCAGGCGCAACCAAGAGACCCAGTACTTC. Its translation: CSRRNQETQYF. The V call is TRBV20-1, the J call TRBJ2-5; no definite D call. The CDR3 covers 11 residues. CDR1 is DFQATT, CDR2 SNEGSKA, per germline (reference sequence).

The chain recombines TRBV14 with TRBJ2-1; D ambiguous. Germline lookup yields CDR1 SGHDN and CDR2 FVKESK. There are 14 residues in the CDR3. V lost 1 base to trimming and J lost 2 bases, with 6 bases between them. The CDR3 coding sequence is TGTGCCAGCAGCCAAGGCCGCGCCTACAATGAGCAGTTCTTC. Translating it yields CASSQGRAYNEQFF. Using reference TRBV14 and TRBJ2-1 for the parts outside the CDR3, the full variable domain is EAGVTQFPSHSVIEKGQTVTLRCDPISGHDNLYWYRRVMGKEIKFLLHFVKESKQDESGMPNNRFLAERTGGTYSTLKVQPAELEDSGVYFCASSQGRAYNEQFFGPGTRLTVL.

The V and J genes are TRBV7-2 and TRBJ2-7; the D is unclear. CDR3 size: 16 residues. The V and J ends lost 5 bases and 0 bases respectively, with 17 bases between them. The germline gives CDR1 SGHTA, CDR2 FQGNSA. The CDR3 protein is CASSARLVLVSYEQYF. In nucleotides, the CDR3 is TGTGCCAGCAGCGCCCGACTCGTATTGGTCTCCTACGAGCAGTACTTC.

The chain joins TRBV18 to TRBJ1-3; no clear D gene. Germline V CDR1 and CDR2: KGHSH, LQKENI. V lost 3 bases, J lost 8 bases, and 14 bases lay in between. The CDR3 has 14 residues. In DNA form, the CDR3 reads TGTGCCAGCTCACCCACGACTGGGAGGGACACCATATATTTT. It specifies CASSPTTGRDTIYF.

V gene TRBV28 combines with J gene TRBJ1-3; 8 nucleotides agree with TRBD1. In germline, CDR1 is MDHEN, CDR2 SYDVKM. V lost 4 bases, J lost 3 bases, and 8 bases stayed unmatched. The CDR3 runs 16 residues. The CDR3 nucleotides read TGTGCCAGCAGTTCCAGAGACAGGGGATTTGGAAACACCATATATTTT. This encodes CASSSRDRGFGNTIYF.

This chain joins TRBV4-3 and TRBJ1-5; D possibly corresponds to TRBD1 (5 bases). CDR1 is LGHNA and CDR2 is YSLEER in the germline V gene. The CDR3 spans 13 residues. V lost 1 base, J lost 7 bases, and 8 bases lay in between. The CDR3 protein is CASSQGGGQPQHF. CDR3 DNA: TGCGCCAGCAGCCAAGGGGGGGGACAGCCCCAGCATTTT.

The rearrangement links TRBV5-8 to TRBJ1-2; D is possibly TRBD1 (6 bases). CDR1 and CDR2 from the germline V gene are SGHTS and YDEGEE. This CDR3 has 17 amino acids. Trimming left V 0 bases short and J 7 bases short, with 22 bases between. In DNA form, the CDR3 reads TGTGCCAGCAGCTTGGCGATAACAGGGTTCCGTCCAGGTGGCTACACCTTC. Its protein product is CASSLAITGFRPGGYTF.

The chain uses TRBV7-3 and TRBJ1-1; TRBD1 matches at 8 bases. The germline V gene has CDR1 SGHTA and CDR2 FQGTGA. J lost 11 bases, V lost 5 bases, and 7 bases had no gene match. The CDR3 loop spans 12 amino acids. CDR3 in amino acids: CASSQTGGKAFF. The CDR3 DNA follows: TGTGCCAGCAGCCAAACAGGGGGAAAGGCTTTCTTT.

The chain couples TRBV6-1 to TRBJ1-6; weak D call: TRBD1 (6 bases). CDR1 MNHNS and CDR2 SASEGT come from the germline V gene. This CDR3 region has 15 residues. V gave up 1 base and J gave up 14 bases, with 18 bases separating them. This chain's CDR3 is CASSEVSGAAGALHF. The DNA for the CDR3 is TGTGCCAGCAGTGAAGTGTCAGGGGCCGCAGGGGCCCTCCACTTT.

V gene TRBV9 combines with J gene TRBJ1-1; 10 bases match TRBD1. The germline gives CDR1 SGDLS, CDR2 YYNGEE. With 3 bases clipped from V and 3 bases from J, the junction kept 5 bases outside the gene matches. CDR3 length equals 15 residues. The CDR3 DNA is TGTGCCAGCAGCGGAGCGGGACAGGGGTACACTGAAGCTTTCTTT. It encodes CASSGAGQGYTEAFF.

The chain carries TRBV12-3 or TRBV12-4 and TRBJ1-2; D is unclear. This CDR3 comprises 13 residues. The germline V and J ends were trimmed by 8 bases and 2 bases, with 12 bases remaining between them. The CDR3 protein is CASSRLWNYGYTF. CDR3 bases: TGTGCCAGCTCTAGACTGTGGAACTATGGCTACACCTTC.

This clone came up once. The chain links TRBV3-1 (or the pseudogene TRBV3-2) to TRBJ2-3; 15 bases are shared with TRBD2. In germline, CDR1 is LGHDT, CDR2 YNNKEL (reference sequence). The ends lost 4 bases at V and 4 bases at J; junction bases unmatched: 15. This CDR3 region has 20 residues. CDR3 amino acids: CASSRYKTGLAGGFPDTQYF. The CDR3 DNA sequence: TGTGCCAGCAGCCGTTATAAGACGGGACTAGCGGGAGGCTTCCCAGATACGCAGTATTTT.

The rearrangement joins TRBV18 to TRBJ2-7, with 13 bases lining up with TRBD2. The CDR3 contains 15 residues. V was clipped by 5 bases and J by 7 bases; unmatched bases: 8. The germline V gene has CDR1 KGHSH and CDR2 LQKENI. Written as DNA, the CDR3 is TGTGCCAGCTCATCTGGACTAGCGGGAGTTAGTGAGCAGTACTTC. Translated: CASSSGLAGVSEQYF.

This chain connects TRBV7-9 to TRBJ1-6; unclear D gene. V was cut by 5 bases and J by 8 bases, with 10 bases left in between. The CDR3 consists of 13 residues. The V gene's germline CDR1 is SEHNR and CDR2 FQNEAQ (reference sequence). As DNA, the CDR3 is TGTGCCAGCAGCCCTCCCAGATATTCACCCCTCCACTTT. This sequence encodes CASSPPRYSPLHF.

This clone was observed a single time. This sequence joins TRBV4-1 and TRBJ1-1; D call uncertain. This CDR3 has 16 residues. Germline CDR1 MGHRA, CDR2 YSYEKL. V was trimmed by 2 bases and J by 1 base, leaving 14 bases between them. DNA for the CDR3: TGCGCCAGCAGCCAAAGCGTTAACCGTCGGAACACTGAAGCTTTCTTT. Amino acids: CASSQSVNRRNTEAFF.

The rearrangement uses TRBV3-1 (or the pseudogene TRBV3-2) and TRBJ1-4; no firm D call. Trimming shortened V by 0 bases and J by 0 bases, and 11 bases separated the two germline ends. The CDR3 sequence is 17 residues long. CDR1 and CDR2 from the germline V gene are LGHDT and YNNKEL (reference sequence). CDR3 amino acids: CASSQDPTNATNEKLFF. CDR3 nucleotide sequence: TGTGCCAGCAGCCAAGATCCCACTAATGCAACTAATGAAAAACTGTTTTTT.

There are a few counts of this clone. This chain uses TRBV29-1 with TRBJ2-5; maybe TRBD1 (6 bases). The CDR3 contains 13 residues. V lost 8 bases and J 1 base, leaving 14 bases between the germline ends. CDR1 and CDR2 (germline): SQVTM, ANQGSEA. This chain's CDR3 is CSSLRGIQETQYF. For the CDR3, the DNA is TGCAGCTCTCTTAGGGGGATCCAAGAGACCCAGTACTTC.